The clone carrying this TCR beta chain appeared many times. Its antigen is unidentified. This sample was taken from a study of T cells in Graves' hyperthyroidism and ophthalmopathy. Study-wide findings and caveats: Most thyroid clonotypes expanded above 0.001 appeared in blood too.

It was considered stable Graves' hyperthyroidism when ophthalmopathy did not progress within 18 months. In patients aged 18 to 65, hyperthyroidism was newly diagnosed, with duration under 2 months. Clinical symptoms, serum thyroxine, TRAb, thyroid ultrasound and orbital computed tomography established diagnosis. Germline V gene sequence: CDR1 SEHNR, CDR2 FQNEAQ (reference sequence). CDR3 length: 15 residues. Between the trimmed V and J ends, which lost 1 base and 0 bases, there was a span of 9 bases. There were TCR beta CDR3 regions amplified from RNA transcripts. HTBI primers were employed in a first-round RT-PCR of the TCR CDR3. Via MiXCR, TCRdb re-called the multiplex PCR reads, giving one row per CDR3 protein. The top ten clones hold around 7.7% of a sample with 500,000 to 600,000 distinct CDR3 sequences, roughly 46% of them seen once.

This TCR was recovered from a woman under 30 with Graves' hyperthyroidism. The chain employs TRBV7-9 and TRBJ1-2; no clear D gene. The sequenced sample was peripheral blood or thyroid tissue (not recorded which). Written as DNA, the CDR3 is TGTGCCAGCAGCTTAGAGGGCAGGCCTAACTATGGCTACACCTTC. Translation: CASSLEGRPNYGYTF.